Below are 16 T cell receptor beta chains sequenced from a single sample in a study of cytomegalovirus exposure and HLA in healthy donors. The PCR was carried out with 60 Vbeta primers and 13 Jbeta primers. Using immunoSEQ multiplex PCR, the repertoire was profiled, and TCRdb retains in-frame clones only, with some absent. The sample includes about 55,000 clones, about 82% of them seen just once. Source material: PBMCs. Source of these receptors: a man aged 30-40 years in good health and CMV-seronegative.

The gene calls are TRBV9 and TRBJ2-7; 7 bases line up with TRBD1. Per germline, CDR1 SGDLS and CDR2 YYNGEE. V shed 0 bases and J 4 bases; nucleotides not matched to a gene: 4. The CDR3 is 14 residues long. CDR3 nucleotides: TGTGCCAGCAGCGTAGAGGGACAGACTTACGAGCAGTACTTC. Protein: CASSVEGQTYEQYF.

This clone was recorded a few times. The chain carries TRBV5-1 and TRBJ1-1; no clear D. The CDR3 is 14 residues long. CDR1 SGHRS and CDR2 YFSETQ come from the germline V gene. The V end was cut by 3 bases, the J end by 6 bases, with 15 bases between. As DNA, the CDR3 is TGCGCCAGCAGCTGGGGTCCCGGGGAGCCTGAAGCTTTCTTT. Amino acid sequence: CASSWGPGEPEAFF. Full variable domain (missing parts from reference TRBV5-1 and TRBJ1-1): KAGVTQTPRYLIKTRGQQVTLSCSPISGHRSVSWYQQTPGQGLQFLFEYFSETQRNKGNFPGRFSGRQFSNSRSEMNVSTLELGDSALYLCASSWGPGEPEAFFGQGTRLTVV.

The rearrangement uses TRBV18 and TRBJ2-2; a weak D match, TRBD2 (5 bases). The CDR3 has 14 residues. Germline loops: CDR1 KGHSH, CDR2 LQKENI. V was pared by 6 bases and J by 4 bases, with 12 bases between. CDR3 bases: TGTGCCAGCTCTCCTCTAGCAGGCACCGGGGAGCTGTTTTTT. Translating gives CASSPLAGTGELFF.

This clone was counted a few times. This chain links TRBV7-2 with TRBJ1-5; the D is unclear. The V end lost 1 base, the J end lost 7 bases, and 14 bases lay between the germline ends. This CDR3 is 15 amino acids long. Germline lookup yields CDR1 SGHTA and CDR2 FQGNSA. The CDR3 region is CASSLVTGNRQPQHF. The CDR3 DNA reads as TGTGCCAGCAGCTTAGTGACGGGGAACCGGCAGCCCCAGCATTTT.

CDR3 DNA sequence: TGTGCCAGCAGTTCCCCGTCCGCGGGGGTTTCCTACAATGAGCAGTTCTTC. It is translated as CASSSPSAGVSYNEQFF. The V call is TRBV28, the J call TRBJ2-1; TRBD2 matches at 7 bases. The CDR3 contains 17 residues. The V gene's germline CDR1 is MDHEN and CDR2 SYDVKM. V was pared by 4 bases and J by 1 base, with 10 bases of the junction left unmatched.

The gene calls are TRBV5-4 and TRBJ2-7; 11 bases line up with TRBD1. CDR1 SGHNT and CDR2 YYREEE come from the germline V gene (reference sequence). This CDR3 spans 16 amino acids. V was pared by 4 bases and J by 5 bases, with 11 bases of the junction left unmatched. The CDR3 is CASSRRGTGGFDEQYF. The CDR3 region has the DNA TGTGCCAGCAGCCGCCGTGGGACAGGGGGTTTCGACGAGCAGTACTTC.

This clone appeared once. The chain carries TRBV6-5 and TRBJ2-7, with 9 bases fitting TRBD1. Germline V CDR1 and CDR2: MNHEY, SVGAGI. V trimming: 5 bases; J trimming: 5 bases; junction bases outside the gene matches: 7. This CDR3 is built from 14 residues. The CDR3 loop is CASSLTGGCDEQYF. In DNA form, the CDR3 reads TGTGCCAGCAGTCTTACAGGGGGCTGCGACGAGCAGTACTTC.

The chain uses TRBV7-3 and TRBJ2-3; 10 nucleotides agree with TRBD1. The germline gives CDR1 SGHTA, CDR2 FQGTGA. This CDR3 has 17 residues. J lost 5 bases, V lost 3 bases, and 11 bases had no gene match. DNA for the CDR3: TGTGCCAGCAGCTTGAACGTCGACAGGGGGCAAGGAGATACGCAGTATTTT. Protein product: CASSLNVDRGQGDTQYF.

This clone was seen only a few times. The sample holds other DNA sequences that translate to the same CDR3. The chain has TRBV5-4 and TRBJ2-5; TRBD1 agrees at 9 bases. CDR3 length: 14 amino acids. Germline V gene data show CDR1 as SGHNT and CDR2 as YYREEE (reference sequence). J was trimmed by 4 bases and V by 2 bases; bases with no gene match: 3. The CDR3 DNA is TGTGCCAGCAGCTTACAGGGGGCTACAGAGACCCAGTACTTC. Its protein is CASSLQGATETQYF.

The rearrangement uses TRBV18 and TRBJ1-5; D unresolved. The V end lost 1 base, the J end lost 3 bases, and 10 bases lay between the germline ends. Germline V CDR1 and CDR2: KGHSH, LQKENI. This CDR3 region has 15 residues. CDR3 DNA: TGTGCCAGCTCACCACTGGAGGGCGACAATCAGCCCCAGCATTTT. Translation: CASSPLEGDNQPQHF.

V gene TRBV2 combines with J gene TRBJ1-2, with D possibly TRBD1 on 5 matching bases. The germline V and J ends were trimmed by 7 bases and 0 bases, with 18 bases remaining between them. The germline CDR1 and CDR2 sequences are SNHLY and FYNNEI. The CDR3 runs 16 residues. The CDR3 loop reads CASIGADRLTNYGYTF. CDR3 DNA sequence: TGTGCCAGCATTGGGGCAGACAGACTGACTAACTATGGCTACACCTTC.

The chain is built from TRBV7-9 and TRBJ1-2; tentative D call: TRBD1 (5 bases). This CDR3 comprises 14 residues. CDR1 and CDR2 from the germline V gene are SEHNR and FQNEAQ (reference sequence). The ends were cut back, 1 base at V and 6 bases at J, with 12 bases in the middle. CDR3 sequence: CASSLGGDYNGYTF. The CDR3 DNA is TGTGCCAGCAGCTTAGGGGGCGATTACAATGGCTACACCTTC. Supplemented by reference TRBV7-9 and TRBJ1-2, the full variable domain reads DTGVSQNPRHKITKRGQNVTFRCDPISEHNRLYWYRQTLGQGPEFLTYFQNEAQLEKSRLLSDRFSAERPKGSFSTLEIQRTEQGDSAMYLCASSLGGDYNGYTFGSGTRLTVV.

The chain employs TRBV10-1 and TRBJ2-3, with 8 bases lining up with TRBD2. Germline CDR1 and CDR2: WNHNN and SYGVQD (reference sequence). After removal of 8 bases from V and 4 bases from J, the junction contained 11 bases not matched to a gene. CDR3 length equals 15 residues. CDR3 region: CASQGRAGGADTQYF. The CDR3, as DNA: TGCGCCAGCCAAGGACGTGCGGGAGGTGCAGATACGCAGTATTTT.

This clone was observed a few times. CDR3 nucleotides: TGTGCCAGCAGCTTAGGACAGGGGACAGAGACCCAGTACTTC. Its translation is CASSLGQGTETQYF. This chain connects TRBV7-2 to TRBJ2-5; 8 bases line up with TRBD1. The length of the CDR3 is 14 residues. Germline V gene data show CDR1 as SGHTA and CDR2 as FQGNSA. After removal of 1 base from V and 4 bases from J, the junction contained 2 bases not matched to a gene. The whole variable domain, filled in from reference TRBV7-2 and TRBJ2-5, reads GAGVSQSPSNKVTEKGKDVELRCDPISGHTALYWYRQSLGQGLEFLIYFQGNSAPDKSGLPSDRFSAERTGGSVSTLTIQRTQQEDSAVYLCASSLGQGTETQYFGPGTRLLVL.

The chain recombines TRBV5-4 with TRBJ2-5; 9 bases line up with TRBD2. J lost 4 bases, V lost 5 bases, and 6 bases had no gene match. This CDR3 region has 14 residues. In germline, CDR1 is SGHNT, CDR2 YYREEE (reference sequence). The CDR3 reads CASSEGTSPETQYF. The CDR3 DNA is TGTGCCAGCAGTGAAGGGACTAGCCCAGAGACCCAGTACTTC.

The chain uses TRBV6-5 and TRBJ2-3; D is possibly TRBD1 (6 bases). CDR1 is MNHEY, CDR2 SVGAGI, per germline. The CDR3 runs 15 residues. V lost 2 bases, J lost 1 base, and 10 bases lay in between. The CDR3 nucleotides are TGTGCCAGCAGTTACCGGACAGCCCGCACAGATACGCAGTATTTT. This translates into CASSYRTARTDTQYF.